A selection of T cell receptor beta chains follows, all from one sample in a study of T-cell reconstitution after alpha-beta-depleted transplantation in children. TCRdb recomputed calls from the PCR reads with MiXCR, one row per CDR3 protein. The table has around 800,000 distinct CDR3 sequences, 16% seen once. This sample comprised PBMCs, mostly from graft donor cells, obtained 360 days after TCRalphabeta/CD19-depleted stem cell transplant. The source of these receptors is a male patient younger than 18 who had a stem cell transplant for acute lymphoblastic leukemia, so the T cells may come from the graft donor. Both conserved end residues are part of each CDR3. D genes are given only for firm matches. The size field is filled for only some rows; it gives once, few, many or a size class.

V	D	J	size	DNA	CDR3
TRBV5-1	.	TRBJ2-7	few	TGCGCCAGCAGCAAAGCGGTTGAAGCCTACGAGCAGTACTTC	CASSKAVEAYEQYF
TRBV12-3/TRBV12-4	TRBD2	TRBJ2-2	.	TGTGCCAGCAGTTGGGCCTCGCGGACTAGCGGGGAGCTGTTTTTT	CASSWASRTSGELFF
TRBV5-5	TRBD1	TRBJ2-7	.	TGTGCCAGCAGCTTGGTGCCCGGGACAGGGGGCCACGAGCAGTACTTC	CASSLVPGTGGHEQYF
TRBV20-1	TRBD1	TRBJ1-6	few	TGCAGTGCCCCAATACACCCGGGACAGGGGAATTCACCCCTCCACTTT	CSAPIHPGQGNSPLHF
TRBV28	.	TRBJ1-1	many	TGTGCCAGCATGCCGGGACACTACAACACTGAAGCTTTCTTT	CASMPGHYNTEAFF
TRBV20-1	.	TRBJ2-1	few	TGCAGTGCTACCTTACTTCCGCAGTTCTTC	CSATLLPQFF
TRBV25-1	TRBD1	TRBJ1-6	few	TGTGCCAGCAGAAAATCCGGGACAGGGAATTCACCCCTCCACTTT	CASRKSGTGNSPLHF
TRBV29-1	TRBD1	TRBJ2-3	many	TGCAGCGGAGACAGGGACACGGGGGATACGCAGTATTTT	CSGDRDTGDTQYF
TRBV5-1	.	TRBJ1-1	.	TGCGCCAGCAGCCCTCGAGGGGCATTGAACACTGAAGCTTTCTTT	CASSPRGALNTEAFF
TRBV18	.	TRBJ2-1	.	TGTGCCAGCTCACGGGGGTACAGGAAAACTCAACCCTACAATGAGCAGTTCTTC	CASSRGYRKTQPYNEQFF
TRBV3-1	TRBD1	TRBJ1-4	.	TGTGCCAGCAGCCGATTGACAGGGCGCTCGGGGTCAACTAATGAAAAACTGTTTTTT	CASSRLTGRSGSTNEKLFF
TRBV10-3	TRBD1	TRBJ2-1	few	TGTGCCACCCGGAGGGGGACAGGGCTTGGGAATGAGCAGTTCTTC	CATRRGTGLGNEQFF
TRBV5-1	.	TRBJ2-7	.	TGCGCCAGCAGCCCGATAGGGGACGGATACTACGAGCAGTACTTC	CASSPIGDGYYEQYF
TRBV4-2	.	TRBJ2-7	.	TGTGCCAGCAGCCAAGAAACGGCAGATTCCTACGAGCAGTACTTC	CASSQETADSYEQYF
TRBV20-1	.	TRBJ2-7	.	TGCAGTGTGGTCCTTGGCTACGAGCAGTACTTC	CSVVLGYEQYF
TRBV4-1	.	TRBJ2-1	few	TGCGCCAGCAGCCAAGTGGGGAAAGATCGGTTCTTC	CASSQVGKDRFF
TRBV7-8	.	TRBJ2-3	many	TGTGCCAGCAGTCCGCTGAGGGCTGGGATCCGGGATACGCAGTATTTT	CASSPLRAGIRDTQYF
TRBV27	.	TRBJ2-7	.	TGTGCCAGCAGTGCCTACAGTTCCCCTCTCTACGAGCAGTACTTC	CASSAYSSPLYEQYF
TRBV5-1	TRBD2	TRBJ2-7	few	TGCGCCAGCAGCGGGACCACTAGCGGTATCTCCTACGAGCAGTACTTC	CASSGTTSGISYEQYF
TRBV3-1	.	TRBJ2-7	many	TGTGCCAGCAGCCAAGGTAGAGGCAGTCCCTACGAGCAGTACTTC	CASSQGRGSPYEQYF
TRBV4-1	.	TRBJ2-7	once	TGCGCCAGCAGCCGGACAGTCCTCTCACACGAGCAGTACTTC	CASSRTVLSHEQYF
TRBV9	TRBD2	TRBJ2-1	.	TGTGCCAGCAGCGTAGGGGTGGCGGGAGGCTACAATGAGCAGTTCTTC	CASSVGVAGGYNEQFF
TRBV12-3/TRBV12-4	TRBD2	TRBJ2-7	.	TGTGCCAGCAGTTTTGGAGCGGGAGGGTCCTACGAGCAGTACTTC	CASSFGAGGSYEQYF
TRBV29-1	TRBD2	TRBJ2-7	few	TGCAGCGTTGTTCGTCTAGCGGACTCCTACGAGCAGTACTTC	CSVVRLADSYEQYF
TRBV5-1	TRBD2	TRBJ2-1	many	TGCGCCAGCAGCTTCACTAGCGGGAGCATCAATGAGCAGTTCTTC	CASSFTSGSINEQFF
TRBV20-1	TRBD1	TRBJ2-7	.	TGCAGTGCCATACGACAGGGCTCCTACGAGCAGTACTTC	CSAIRQGSYEQYF
TRBV12-3/TRBV12-4	.	TRBJ2-1	many	TGTGCCAGCAGTTTATCGGGGAGATCGGGCAATGAGCAGTTCTTC	CASSLSGRSGNEQFF
TRBV11-2	TRBD1	TRBJ1-1	.	TGTGCCAGCAGACCGAATGACAGGGGCCCTAAAGCTTTCTTT	CASRPNDRGPKAFF
TRBV2	TRBD2	TRBJ2-1	.	TGTGCCAGCAAGTTAGGACTAGCGGTAAACAATGAGCAGTTCTTC	CASKLGLAVNNEQFF